A selection of T cell receptor beta chains follows, all from one sample in a study of blood T cell repertoires in COVID-19. Sequencing was performed with immunoSEQ multiplex PCR; in TCRdb, only in-frame clones are kept and a portion is missing. The sample shows 200,000 to 300,000 clones, approximately 91% of them seen only once. Sequencing was carried out using peripheral blood. These receptors came from a human donor in a cohort sampled during active COVID-19. Both conserved end residues are part of each CDR3. Each record gives: CDR3 protein, clone size, J gene, CDR3 length, V gene. Clone size appears in some rows only: once, few, many, or a class for an expanded clone.

CASSLPADSSTDTQYF,-,TRBJ2-3,16,TRBV28
CAWSAGGRTEAFF,-,TRBJ1-1,13,TRBV30
CASTGVSNEQYF,-,TRBJ2-7,12,TRBV11-2
CASFLDRAYSTDTQYF,-,TRBJ2-3,16,TRBV2
CAWRQGGNSPLHF,-,TRBJ1-6,13,TRBV30
CASTLKRTANTGELFF,-,TRBJ2-2,16,TRBV7-8
CASSYPKDRGNQPQHF,-,TRBJ1-5,16,TRBV6-6
CASSQDRRAYEQYF,once,TRBJ2-7,14,TRBV3-1/TRBV3-2
CASVTGQGSYGYTF,-,TRBJ1-2,14,TRBV28
CASSLGQGQETQYF,-,TRBJ2-5,14,TRBV4-3
CASSLARRTSGPREQYF,-,TRBJ2-7,17,TRBV11-2
CASSLGQGAWETQYF,-,TRBJ2-5,15,TRBV28
CASKAVSTDTQYF,-,TRBJ2-3,13,TRBV6-5
CAPTAERGRDTEAFF,-,TRBJ1-1,15,TRBV21-1
CASSLFYGVNGYTF,-,TRBJ1-2,14,TRBV5-6
CASSSPGDRSNEKLFF,-,TRBJ1-4,16,TRBV19
CASSQGTEINSPLHF,few,TRBJ1-6,15,TRBV4-3
CASSQDSATSATGELFF,-,TRBJ2-2,17,TRBV4-3
CASSQGNLFGYTF,-,TRBJ1-2,13,TRBV3-1/TRBV3-2
CASSRDRGNQPQHF,-,TRBJ1-5,14,TRBV19
CASRTRNKETQYF,-,TRBJ2-5,13,TRBV6-5
CASSWGTGSEKLFF,-,TRBJ1-4,14,TRBV5-1
CASSARSGPYEQYF,-,TRBJ2-7,14,TRBV18
CASNFGSGYEQYF,-,TRBJ2-7,13,TRBV14
CASTEQGERSYEQYF,-,TRBJ2-7,15,TRBV19
CASSYSNRAYTSPLHF,-,TRBJ1-6,16,TRBV6-5
CASRCRNRRSTNEKLFF,-,TRBJ1-4,17,TRBV11-2
CASSLRTGNYGYTF,-,TRBJ1-2,14,TRBV5-4
CASSPLTSGISYEQYF,-,TRBJ2-7,16,TRBV3-1/TRBV3-2
CASSLEPLMTYEQYF,-,TRBJ2-7,15,TRBV7-6
CASSPKQVPLHF,-,TRBJ1-6,12,TRBV6-2/TRBV6-3
CSVARDSQETQYF,-,TRBJ2-5,13,TRBV29-1
CASSAGRGYGYTF,-,TRBJ1-2,13,TRBV5-1
CASSGAVPAVNTEAFF,-,TRBJ1-1,16,TRBV3-1/TRBV3-2
CACSAGSTDTQYF,-,TRBJ2-3,13,TRBV30
CASRGRDSLRNTIYF,-,TRBJ1-3,15,TRBV28
CATSDLSGYGYTF,-,TRBJ1-2,13,TRBV24-1
CASSPSSYEQYF,-,TRBJ2-7,12,TRBV6-2/TRBV6-3
CASSLYRNSYNEQFF,-,TRBJ2-1,15,TRBV5-5
CASSLAAPPGFF,-,TRBJ2-1,12,TRBV7-2
CASSIQQGHKAGKLFF,once,TRBJ1-4,16,TRBV19
CASTADREVTEAFF,-,TRBJ1-1,14,TRBV19
CASSSLLGWQGAGNEQFF,-,TRBJ2-1,18,TRBV27
CASSLSGTRSGNTIYF,-,TRBJ1-3,16,TRBV28
CASSPGTGRNSPLHF,-,TRBJ1-6,15,TRBV5-6
CASSLVNSGYNEKLFF,-,TRBJ1-4,16,TRBV28
CASSQSPRRGALPNYGYTF,-,TRBJ1-2,19,TRBV4-1
CASSIGRGQPQHF,-,TRBJ1-5,13,TRBV19
CAIAGTGSLSGANVLTF,-,TRBJ2-6,17,TRBV10-3
CASTETEGAFF,once,TRBJ1-1,11,TRBV12-3/TRBV12-4
CASSPGQGPEKLFF,-,TRBJ1-4,14,TRBV7-9
CAWKSPRGALRGYTF,-,TRBJ1-2,15,TRBV30
CASSPSGVTNEKLFF,-,TRBJ1-4,15,TRBV5-4
CASSEDAGHEQFF,-,TRBJ2-1,13,TRBV25-1
CASSPTDRVYYGYTF,-,TRBJ1-2,15,TRBV5-1
CASSGGWGQGAGYGYTF,-,TRBJ1-2,17,TRBV6-1
CASKGSPKGPYEQYF,-,TRBJ2-7,15,TRBV28
CASSVGRTGILNNEQFF,-,TRBJ2-1,17,TRBV9
CASSKGVRQGTTEAFF,-,TRBJ1-1,16,TRBV19